This entry describes one T cell receptor beta chain. The entry originates in a study of shared clonotypes between healthy human individuals. For the study at large: The study used three CD4 naive, three CD4 memory, two CD8 naive and one CD8 memory plate per donor.

Study donors comprised healthy, HIV-negative adults devoid of recent acute infection or vaccination. The repertoire was sequenced with immunoSEQ multiplex PCR; TCRdb's copy has only in-frame clones and lacks some. Of 850,000 to 1,100,000 clones in the sample, around 77% were seen once. This receptor was taken from a man aged 18 to 35 in good health. Some clones in this sample may be carry-over from other donors' samples. Sequencing was done on a sample of memory CD4+ T cells from PBMCs. This sample's subset: CD45RA-negative fraction.

The CDR3 nucleotides are TGTGCTAGTGCTTTTTCGACCCCAGGGTCGCAGTATTTT. It translates to CASAFSTPGSQYF. V is TRBV12-5 and J is TRBJ2-3, with a weak D call TRBD1 (5 bases). V shed 7 bases and J shed 10 bases, with 18 bases lying between them. Germline CDR1 and CDR2: LGHNT and FRNRAP. The CDR3 is made up of 13 amino acids.